The present TCR beta chain was sequenced within a study of cytomegalovirus exposure and HLA in healthy donors. 13 Jbeta primers and 60 Vbeta primers were used for the PCR. Sequenced by immunoSEQ multiplex PCR; TCRdb stores in-frame clones only, minus some. Of under 70,000 clones listed, approximately 67% were seen once; the top ten hold roughly 2.1%. The CDR3 is 11 amino acids. V lost 8 bases and J 8 bases, leaving 12 bases between the germline ends. The germline V gene encodes CDR1 MNHNS and CDR2 SASEGT. V and J are TRBV6-1 and TRBJ1-2, with D unclear. Input material: PBMCs. This clonotype was sampled from a woman aged 25 to 39 in good health and CMV-seronegative. The CDR3 reads CASREGQGYTF. The CDR3 DNA reads TGTGCCAGCCGGGAGGGTCAGGGCTACACCTTC.